The TCR beta chain under discussion was sequenced for a study of T cell responses to AZD1222 COVID-19 vaccine. A note on this clone: The antigen is unknown.

Findings and limits, study-wide: Spike regions recognized by vaccine-associated CD4 TCRs spanned the protein, led by 160-218 and 743-854. Recipients of AZD1222 seropositive at baseline numbered only five or six. Breadth and depth of Spike-specific TCRs rose after two AZD1222 doses. Most donors were white British, females outnumbered males, and clonal diversity was possibly underestimated.

Trimming at V came to 6 bases and at J to 11 bases, leaving 10 bases not matched to a gene. CDR1 and CDR2 from the germline V gene are MNHNY and SVGAGI (reference sequence). CDR3 size: 15 residues. Generated by immunoSEQ multiplex PCR, the TCRdb table keeps only in-frame clones and is missing some. Of 150,000 or so clones listed, roughly 92% are singletons. The starting material was peripheral blood, obtained on day 0 of AZD1222 vaccination. The TCR was taken from an adult in good health. The rearrangement links TRBV6-6 to TRBJ2-2, with 12 bases fitting TRBD1. Written as DNA, the CDR3 is TGTGCCAGCAGAAATCTGGGGACAGGGGGCGTAGAGCTGTTTTTT. Amino acid sequence: CASRNLGTGGVELFF.